This T cell receptor beta chain appears in the sequencing data of a study of CD8 T cells in ankylosing spondylitis. Per germline, CDR1 SGHVS and CDR2 FQNEAQ. The CDR3 is 16 residues long. J gave up 7 bases and V 3 bases, and 8 bases lay outside the gene matches. Only a few counts were recorded for this clonotype. TCRdb reanalysed the 5' RACE reads using MiXCR and keeps one entry per CDR3 protein. Of hundreds of thousands of distinct CDR3 sequences listed, 15% to 20% were seen once; the top ten hold 7.8%. The chain couples TRBV7-8 to TRBJ2-3, with 12 bases lining up with TRBD2. The sequencing input was blood, either unsorted or a sorted T cell fraction (not recorded which). The sequence was collected from a male donor with ankylosing spondylitis or in good health (not recorded which). The CDR3 spells CASSFLAGGPHHTQYF. The CDR3 DNA is TGTGCCAGCAGCTTCCTAGCGGGAGGGCCTCACCATACGCAGTATTTT.